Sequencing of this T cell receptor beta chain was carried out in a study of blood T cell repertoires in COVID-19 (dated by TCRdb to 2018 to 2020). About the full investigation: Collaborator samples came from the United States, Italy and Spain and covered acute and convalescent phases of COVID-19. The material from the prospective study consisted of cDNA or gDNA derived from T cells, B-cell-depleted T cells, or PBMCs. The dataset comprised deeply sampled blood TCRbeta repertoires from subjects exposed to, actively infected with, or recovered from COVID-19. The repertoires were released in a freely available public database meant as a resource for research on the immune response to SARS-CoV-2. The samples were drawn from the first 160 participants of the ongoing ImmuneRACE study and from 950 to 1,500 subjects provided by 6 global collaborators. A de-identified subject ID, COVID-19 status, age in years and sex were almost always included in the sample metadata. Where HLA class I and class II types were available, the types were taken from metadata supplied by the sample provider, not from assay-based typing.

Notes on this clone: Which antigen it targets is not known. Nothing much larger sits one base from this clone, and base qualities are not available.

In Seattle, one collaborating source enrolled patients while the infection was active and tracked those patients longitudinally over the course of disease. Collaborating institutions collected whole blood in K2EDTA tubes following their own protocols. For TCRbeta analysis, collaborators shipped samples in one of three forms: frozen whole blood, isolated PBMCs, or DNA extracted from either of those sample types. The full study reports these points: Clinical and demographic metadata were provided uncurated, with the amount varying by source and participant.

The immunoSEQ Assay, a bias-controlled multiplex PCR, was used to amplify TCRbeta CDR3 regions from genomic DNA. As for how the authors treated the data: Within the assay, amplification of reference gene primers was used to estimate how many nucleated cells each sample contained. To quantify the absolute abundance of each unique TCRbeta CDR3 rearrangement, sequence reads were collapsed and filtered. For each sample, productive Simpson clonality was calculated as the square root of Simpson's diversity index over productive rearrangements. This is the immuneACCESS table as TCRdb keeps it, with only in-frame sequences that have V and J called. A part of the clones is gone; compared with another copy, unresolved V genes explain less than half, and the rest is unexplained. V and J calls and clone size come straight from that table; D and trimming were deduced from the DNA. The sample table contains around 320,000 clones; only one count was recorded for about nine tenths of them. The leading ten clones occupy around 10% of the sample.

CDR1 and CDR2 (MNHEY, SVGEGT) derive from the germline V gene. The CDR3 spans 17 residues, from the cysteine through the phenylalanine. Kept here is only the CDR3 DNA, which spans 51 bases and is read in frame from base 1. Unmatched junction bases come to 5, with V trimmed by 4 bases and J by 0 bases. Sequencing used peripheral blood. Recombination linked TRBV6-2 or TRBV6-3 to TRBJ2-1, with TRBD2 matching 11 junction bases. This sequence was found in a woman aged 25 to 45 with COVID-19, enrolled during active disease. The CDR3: CASSLRLAGSSYNEQFF. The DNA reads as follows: TGTGCCAGCAGTTTAAGACTAGCGGGAAGCTCCTACAATGAGCAGTTCTTC.